Below, 25 T cell receptor beta chains from the same sample are listed, as sequenced in a study of blood T cell repertoires in COVID-19 (dated by TCRdb to the early 2020s). The protocol used for the library was the immunoSEQ multiplex PCR assay. TCRdb took over this immuneACCESS table, retaining in-frame rearrangements with V and J assigned. Such tables are incomplete; in checked studies, under half of the missing clones stem from an unresolved V gene, and the remainder is unexplained. The sample includes 130,000 to 150,000 clones, with 81% observed a single time. Roughly 8.2% of the sample belongs to the ten largest clones. The material sequenced was peripheral blood. These receptors all stem from a human donor in a cohort sampled during active COVID-19.

J is TRBJ1-1 and V is TRBV27; 8 nucleotides line up with TRBD1. Germline CDR1 MNHEY, CDR2 SMNVEV (reference sequence). Trimming took 3 bases from V and 10 from J; bases not matched to a gene: 13. CDR3 length: 15 amino acids. The CDR3 nucleotides are TGTGCCAGCAGTTTGAGTTGGACAGGGACTCTCGGAGCTTTCTTT. This codes for CASSLSWTGTLGAFF.

The chain combines TRBV28 with TRBJ2-7, with 12 bases lining up with TRBD1. CDR1 and CDR2 from the germline V gene are MDHEN and SYDVKM. The CDR3 consists of 15 residues. The V gene end was trimmed by 5 bases and the J gene end by 6 bases; junction bases not matched to a gene: 8. The chain's CDR3 is CASSGPGQGAGEQYF. In DNA form, the CDR3 reads TGTGCCAGCAGTGGTCCGGGACAGGGGGCAGGCGAGCAGTACTTC. Variable domain in full (rest from reference TRBV28 and TRBJ2-7): DVKVTQSSRYLVKRTGEKVFLECVQDMDHENMFWYRQDPGLGLRLIYFSYDVKMKEKGDIPEGYSVSREKKERFSLILESASTNQTSMYLCASSGPGQGAGEQYFGPGTRLTVT.

The chain carries TRBV2 and TRBJ2-6; possible D gene TRBD1, 5 bases. CDR1 is SNHLY and CDR2 is FYNNEI in the germline V gene. V was trimmed by 9 bases and J by 3 bases, leaving 9 bases between them. CDR3 length: 13 residues. The CDR3 loop reads CARQAVGANVLTF. Here the CDR3 DNA reads TGTGCCAGACAGGCCGTTGGGGCCAACGTCCTGACTTTC. The full variable domain, completed using reference TRBV2 and TRBJ2-6, is EPEVTQTPSHQVTQMGQEVILRCVPISNHLYFYWYRQILGQKVEFLVSFYNNEISEKSEIFDDQFSVERPDGSNFTLKIRSTKLEDSAMYFCARQAVGANVLTFGAGSRLTVL.

J is TRBJ2-7 and V is TRBV28; no reliable D call. Germline loops: CDR1 MDHEN, CDR2 SYDVKM. The CDR3 runs to 13 residues. V lost 5 bases to trimming and J lost 3 bases, with 11 bases between them. Written as DNA, the CDR3 is TGTGCCAGCAGTAGGAGCGTACTCTACGAGCAGTACTTC. This encodes CASSRSVLYEQYF.

This clone was seen only a few times. This chain uses TRBV18 with TRBJ2-2; unclear D gene. This CDR3 contains 14 residues. Between the trimmed V and J ends, which lost 0 bases and 5 bases, there was a span of 7 bases. Germline CDR1 KGHSH, CDR2 LQKENI. The CDR3 DNA is TGTGCCAGCTCACCACCGCTGGCAACCGGGGAGCTGTTTTTT. Its translation: CASSPPLATGELFF.

This chain joins TRBV7-8 and TRBJ2-2, with 11 bases fitting TRBD2. CDR3 size: 24 residues. Trimming cost V 5 bases and J 7 bases; bases outside gene matches: 33. Germline CDR1 SGHVS, CDR2 FQNEAQ. The CDR3 coding sequence is TGTGCCAGCAGCCCCCAATATGCGGGACTCCCCCCGGGCCGACTAGCGGGGCCCATCGGGGAGCTGTTTTTT. As protein: CASSPQYAGLPPGRLAGPIGELFF.

As regards this clone: This specimen includes other DNA sequences encoding the same CDR3. The chain is built from TRBV7-2 and TRBJ2-7; D is possibly TRBD2 (6 bases). The CDR3 contains 13 residues. Per germline, CDR1 SGHTA and CDR2 FQGNSA. The V end lost 0 bases, the J end lost 3 bases, and 6 bases lay between the germline ends. The CDR3 DNA sequence: TGTGCCAGCAGCTTAGCGGGAGGCTACGAGCAGTACTTC. This encodes CASSLAGGYEQYF.

The chain couples TRBV28 to TRBJ1-1; TRBD1 agrees at 7 bases. J was trimmed by 4 bases and V by 5 bases; bases with no gene match: 7. There are 14 residues in the CDR3. The germline CDR1 and CDR2 sequences are MDHEN and SYDVKM. The CDR3 sequence is CASSVQQGPTEAFF. CDR3 nucleotide sequence: TGTGCCAGCAGTGTACAACAGGGGCCCACTGAAGCTTTCTTT.

The chain links TRBV6-1 to TRBJ2-7; TRBD2 agrees at 9 bases. The V gene end was trimmed by 4 bases and the J gene end by 4 bases; junction bases not matched to a gene: 11. Germline CDR1 MNHNS, CDR2 SASEGT. This CDR3 is 16 amino acids long. CDR3 region: CASSVSLAGGGYEQYF. CDR3 sequence (DNA): TGTGCCAGCAGTGTATCTTTGGCGGGAGGGGGGTACGAGCAGTACTTC.

This rearrangement joins TRBV18 to TRBJ1-5; perhaps TRBD1 as D (5 bases). V was pared by 3 bases and J by 6 bases, with 9 bases between. The CDR3 is 13 residues long. Germline V gene sequence: CDR1 KGHSH, CDR2 LQKENI. CDR3 DNA sequence: TGTGCCAGCTCACCGACAGATACTCAGCCCCAGCATTTT. This gives the protein CASSPTDTQPQHF.

As concerns this clone: One junction end does not reproduce the germline sequence, and a read error may be involved. The CDR3 protein is CVSSRSNRGAQSSPLHF. The DNA of the CDR3 is TGTGTCAGCAGCCGAAGTAACCGCGGGGCACAGAGTTCACCCCTCCACTTT. The chain links TRBV4-2 to TRBJ1-6; maybe TRBD1 (5 bases). In germline, CDR1 is LGHNA, CDR2 YNFKEQ. The length of the CDR3 is 17 residues.

This clone was seen a few times. This chain uses TRBV28 with TRBJ1-2; 8 nucleotides line up with TRBD1. V gave up 7 bases and J gave up 7 bases; unmatched junction bases: 8. The CDR3 extends over 13 amino acids. Germline assignment: CDR1 MDHEN and CDR2 SYDVKM. The CDR3 region has the DNA TGTGCCAGCAAGGCAGGGGGCGTTGGTGGCTACACCTTC. Its protein is CASKAGGVGGYTF.

J is TRBJ1-1 and V is TRBV5-1, with 7 bases matching TRBD1. Trimming at V came to 2 bases and at J to 10 bases, leaving 8 bases not matched to a gene. Germline V gene lookup returns CDR1 SGHRS and CDR2 YFSETQ. This CDR3 comprises 13 residues. CDR3 sequence: CASSFDRVATAFF. DNA of the CDR3: TGCGCCAGCAGCTTCGACAGGGTCGCGACAGCTTTCTTT.

This chain links TRBV7-9 with TRBJ1-1; 8 bases match TRBD1. Germline values: CDR1 SEHNR, CDR2 FQNEAQ (reference sequence). This CDR3 has 17 residues. Unmatched junction bases numbered 13, after V lost 1 base and J lost 6 bases. CDR3 DNA: TGTGCCAGCAGCTTAGATCTCGGACAGGGTTTCAATGCTGAAGCTTTCTTT. Amino acid sequence: CASSLDLGQGFNAEAFF.

Here the CDR3 reads CASSPTTVRASYEQYF. CDR3 DNA: TGTGCCAGCAGTCCGACCACCGTCAGGGCTTCCTACGAGCAGTACTTC. The chain combines TRBV3-1 (or the pseudogene TRBV3-2) with TRBJ2-7; tentatively, D is TRBD1 (5 bases). This CDR3 spans 16 amino acids. The V gene's germline CDR1 is LGHDT and CDR2 YNNKEL (reference sequence). V shed 6 bases and J shed 1 base, with 19 bases lying between them.

J is TRBJ2-3 and V is TRBV7-2, with TRBD2 identical over 7 bases. CDR1 and CDR2 (germline): SGHTA, FQGNSA. CDR3 length equals 17 residues. Germline trimming cut 3 bases from V and 4 bases from J; bases unmatched to any gene: 13. The CDR3 bases are TGTGCCAGCAGCTTTAACCCTTCCGGACTAGGAGCAGATACGCAGTATTTT. Encoded protein: CASSFNPSGLGADTQYF.

The chain links TRBV20-1 to TRBJ1-4, with D perhaps TRBD1 (6 bases). CDR3 length: 15 amino acids. Looked up from germline, CDR1 is DFQATT and CDR2 is SNEGSKA (reference sequence). V was cut by 3 bases and J by 4 bases, with 15 bases left in between. CDR3 loop: CSASIGGRSNEKLFF. The CDR3 DNA follows: TGCAGTGCTAGTATCGGGGGGCGGAGTAATGAAAAACTGTTTTTT.

The chain uses TRBV6-5 and TRBJ2-7; TRBD2 aligns across 10 bases. After removal of 6 bases from V and 0 bases from J, the junction contained 5 bases not matched to a gene. The CDR3 is 15 residues long. Germline V gene sequence: CDR1 MNHEY, CDR2 SVGAGI. The CDR3 is CASRPGLAVSYEQYF. CDR3 in DNA: TGTGCCAGCAGACCTGGACTAGCGGTCTCCTACGAGCAGTACTTC.

V gene TRBV18 combines with J gene TRBJ2-5, with D perhaps matching TRBD1 (6 bases). This CDR3 is 14 amino acids long. The germline gives CDR1 KGHSH, CDR2 LQKENI. V was clipped by 4 bases and J by 1 base, with 10 bases between them. In nucleotides, the CDR3 is TGTGCCAGCTCACGTACAGGGTCCCAAGAGACCCAGTACTTC. Protein product: CASSRTGSQETQYF.

The chain is built from TRBV19 and TRBJ1-5; the match to TRBD1 covers 7 bases. Germline V lookup: CDR1 LNHDA, CDR2 SQIVND (reference sequence). Losses at the gene ends were 6 bases for V and 0 bases for J; bases not matched to a gene: 5. The CDR3 is 15 amino acids. This CDR3 reads CASRRQGDSNQPQHF. CDR3 sequence (DNA): TGTGCCAGTAGGCGACAGGGAGATAGCAATCAGCCCCAGCATTTT. Drawing the rest from reference TRBV19 and TRBJ1-5, the complete variable domain is DGGITQSPKYLFRKEGQNVTLSCEQNLNHDAMYWYRQDPGQGLRLIYYSQIVNDFQKGDIAEGYSVSREKKESFPLTVTSAQKNPTAFYLCASRRQGDSNQPQHFGDGTRLSIL.

The chain recombines TRBV11-2 with TRBJ2-7, with unresolved D. The CDR3 loop spans 14 amino acids. V was shortened by 5 bases and J by 2 bases, with 13 bases between the two germline ends. From germline, CDR1 is SGHAT and CDR2 FQNNGV. The CDR3 loop reads CASSKSSVPYEQYF. The CDR3 bases are TGTGCCAGCAGCAAAAGTAGTGTTCCCTACGAGCAGTACTTC.

This clone appeared once. The CDR3, as DNA: TGTGCCAGCTCACCACGGCCACGCCAAGAGACCCAGTACTTC. Protein product: CASSPRPRQETQYF. The chain recombines TRBV18 with TRBJ2-5; D unresolved. This CDR3 spans 14 amino acids. Between the trimmed V and J ends, which lost 1 base and 1 base, there was a span of 7 bases. Germline V gives CDR1 KGHSH, CDR2 LQKENI. Using reference TRBV18 and TRBJ2-5 for the parts outside the CDR3, the full variable domain is NAGVMQNPRHLVRRRGQEARLRCSPMKGHSHVYWYRQLPEEGLKFMVYLQKENIIDESGMPKERFSAEFPKEGPSILRIQQVVRGDSAAYFCASSPRPRQETQYFGPGTRLLVL.

The chain employs TRBV6-1 and TRBJ1-4; 8 bases fit TRBD1. The CDR3 has 16 residues. V lost 2 bases and J lost 8; bases outside the gene matches: 10. Germline CDR1 reads MNHNS; CDR2 reads SASEGT. The CDR3 here is CASSELSDRAGEKLFF. The DNA for the CDR3 is TGTGCCAGCAGTGAATTATCGGACAGGGCGGGAGAAAAACTGTTTTTT.

V gene TRBV15 combines with J gene TRBJ1-6; no definite D call. Germline CDR1 and CDR2: LNHNV and YYDKDF (reference sequence). Trimming shortened V by 1 base and J by 0 bases, and 4 bases separated the two germline ends. This CDR3 contains 15 residues. The CDR3 DNA follows: TGTGCCACCAGCAGAGCACTCTCCTATAATTCACCCCTCCACTTT. This encodes CATSRALSYNSPLHF.

The chain links TRBV5-5 to TRBJ2-7; 8 nucleotides agree with TRBD1. The CDR3 consists of 14 residues. J was trimmed by 7 bases and V by 2 bases; bases with no gene match: 8. The germline V gene has CDR1 SGHKS and CDR2 YYEKEE (reference sequence). The DNA of the CDR3 is TGTGCCAGCAGCTTTACAGGGGGTGGGAGAGAGCAGTACTTC. Protein product: CASSFTGGGREQYF.